The T cell receptor beta chain under discussion was sequenced for a study of control samples from healthy donors and cancer patients. The V gene end was trimmed by 5 bases and the J gene end by 5 bases; junction bases not matched to a gene: 7. Germline V gene sequence: CDR1 SEHNR, CDR2 FQNEAQ (reference sequence). There are 15 residues in the CDR3. Libraries were prepared by immunoSEQ multiplex PCR; TCRdb keeps only in-frame clonotypes and omits some of them. This table has around 89,000 clones, around 80% appearing once. The source is a woman aged 55-75 years in good health. The chain links TRBV7-9 to TRBJ2-5; 11 bases line up with TRBD1. Sequences were obtained from blood. CDR3 nucleotides: TGTGCCAGCAGCACCTCGGACAGGGGGCCTGAGACCCAGTACTTC. It is translated as CASSTSDRGPETQYF. The complete variable domain, with remaining parts taken from reference TRBV7-9 and TRBJ2-5, reads DTGVSQNPRHKITKRGQNVTFRCDPISEHNRLYWYRQTLGQGPEFLTYFQNEAQLEKSRLLSDRFSAERPKGSFSTLEIQRTEQGDSAMYLCASSTSDRGPETQYFGPGTRLLVL.